Sequencing of this T cell receptor (beta chain) was carried out in a study of control samples from healthy donors and cancer patients. The method was immunoSEQ multiplex PCR; TCRdb's version includes in-frame clones alone and lacks a portion of them. Among about 150,000 clones, roughly 93% were seen once, and the ten largest hold approximately 5.7%. This TCR was sampled from a man younger than 35 in good health. Sequencing was performed on blood.

Here the CDR3 DNA reads TGTGCCAGCAGTTACTCGATAATTACAAGGGACGCCGGGGAGCTGTTTTTT. This sequence encodes CASSYSIITRDAGELFF. The chain carries TRBV6-2 or TRBV6-3 and TRBJ2-2, with D possibly being TRBD1 or TRBD2 (5 bases each). This CDR3 is 17 amino acids long. In germline, CDR1 is MNHEY, CDR2 SVGEGT. Deletions cut 0 bases from V and 6 bases from J, with 17 bases between.